The entry below describes one TCR beta chain. Produced via immunoSEQ multiplex PCR; TCRdb's table is partial and in-frame only. The sample has fewer than 40,000 clones, around 92% seen once; the top ten hold 0.4% to 0.6%. The data originate from a study of T cell changes during pregnancy in multiple sclerosis. This specimen was CD4+ T cells from peripheral blood mononuclear cells, taken in the second trimester of pregnancy. This TCR was sampled from a female donor in good health, enrolled as a control in a pregnancy study.

The CDR3 sequence is CASSTTSGSYNEQFF. Written as DNA, the CDR3 is TGCGCCAGCAGCACGACTAGCGGGAGCTACAATGAGCAGTTCTTC. The chain has TRBV5-1 and TRBJ2-1; 12 positions agree with TRBD2. The junction had 2 bases not matched to a gene; V was cut back by 4 bases and J by 3 bases. The CDR3 is 15 amino acids. The germline V gene encodes CDR1 SGHRS and CDR2 YFSETQ.